The next 13 T cell receptor beta chains were all read from a single sample in a study of T cell responses to AZD1222 COVID-19 vaccine. Sequencing was performed with immunoSEQ multiplex PCR; in TCRdb, only in-frame clones are kept and a portion is missing. Of 70,000 or so clones in the sample, approximately 83% were seen once. Sample: peripheral blood, taken 28 days after the second AZD1222 dose. These receptors originate from an adult who received the AZD1222 COVID-19 vaccine.

This chain joins TRBV11-3 and TRBJ2-5; TRBD2 aligns across 7 bases. Germline CDR1 reads SGHNT; CDR2 reads YENEEA. V was pared by 5 bases and J by 7 bases, with 10 bases of the junction left unmatched. This CDR3 region has 14 residues. The CDR3 region is CASSLRGEVGTQYF. The CDR3 coding sequence is TGTGCCAGCAGCCTTCGGGGGGAAGTAGGGACCCAGTACTTC.

This clone was seen once. The J gene is TRBJ2-7, the V gene TRBV12-3 or TRBV12-4, with D unresolved. The CDR3 consists of 13 residues. V shed 2 bases and J shed 7 bases, with 12 bases lying between them. In DNA, the CDR3 is TGTGCCAGCAGTTTAAAACGGATTAGTGAGCAGTACTTC. Protein sequence: CASSLKRISEQYF.

This chain links TRBV19 with TRBJ1-5; D is perhaps TRBD1 (5 bases). Deletions cut 7 bases from V and 9 bases from J, with 16 bases between. The V gene's germline CDR1 is LNHDA and CDR2 SQIVND (reference sequence). The CDR3 runs to 13 residues. The CDR3 coding sequence is TGTGCCAGTACGGGCCTGGGGCCCTGGCCCCAGCATTTT. Its translation is CASTGLGPWPQHF.

The V gene is TRBV30, the J gene TRBJ1-2; possibly TRBD1 for D (6 bases). The CDR3 has 16 residues. With 3 bases removed from V and 3 bases from J, the gap between germline ends came to 20 bases. Germline loops: CDR1 GTSNPN, CDR2 SVGIG (reference sequence). DNA of the CDR3: TGTGCCTGGAGACCCGCCGGGGGCGGCCGCTACTATGGCTACACCTTC. It codes for CAWRPAGGGRYYGYTF.

The V and J genes are TRBV11-2 and TRBJ2-1; 10 bases fit TRBD1. Germline trimming cut 6 bases from V and 5 bases from J; bases unmatched to any gene: 4. Germline V lookup: CDR1 SGHAT, CDR2 FQNNGV. CDR3 length: 14 amino acids. DNA for the CDR3: TGTGCCAGCAGGGGACAGGGGCGTAACAATGAGCAGTTCTTC. This gives the protein CASRGQGRNNEQFF.

V usage is TRBV5-1 and J usage is TRBJ2-7; D gene uncertain. CDR3 length: 12 residues. The V end lost 4 bases, the J end lost 6 bases, and 11 bases lay between the germline ends. Per germline, CDR1 SGHRS and CDR2 YFSETQ. The CDR3 DNA is TGCGCCAGCAGCAAAACAGATTCCGAGCAGTACTTC. Translated: CASSKTDSEQYF. The whole variable domain, filled in from reference TRBV5-1 and TRBJ2-7, reads KAGVTQTPRYLIKTRGQQVTLSCSPISGHRSVSWYQQTPGQGLQFLFEYFSETQRNKGNFPGRFSGRQFSNSRSEMNVSTLELGDSALYLCASSKTDSEQYFGPGTRLTVT.

The gene calls are TRBV5-1 and TRBJ2-7, with 7 positions matching TRBD2. V shed 2 bases and J 4 bases; nucleotides not matched to a gene: 9. There are 15 residues in the CDR3. CDR1 is SGHRS, CDR2 YFSETQ, per germline. For the CDR3, the DNA is TGCGCCAGCAGCTTAGGGGCGGGGGTGTCGTACGAGCAGTACTTC. As protein: CASSLGAGVSYEQYF.

The chain recombines TRBV6-2 or TRBV6-3 with TRBJ1-2; D is uncertain. V was cut by 0 bases and J by 5 bases, with 4 bases left in between. This CDR3 comprises 12 residues. CDR1 and CDR2 (germline): MNHEY, SVGEGT. The CDR3 bases are TGTGCCAGCAGTTACTCGGGATATGGCTACACCTTC. It encodes CASSYSGYGYTF.

The chain joins TRBV13 to TRBJ2-1; D perhaps matches TRBD2 (7 bases). Germline assignment: CDR1 PRHDT and CDR2 FYEKMQ (reference sequence). Trimming pared 1 base from V and 2 bases from J, leaving 18 bases between. The CDR3 totals 18 residues. The CDR3 reads CASSLATGGRGTYNEQFF. As DNA, the CDR3 is TGTGCCAGCAGCTTAGCTACGGGGGGAAGGGGGACCTACAATGAGCAGTTCTTC.

The chain couples TRBV6-2 or TRBV6-3 to TRBJ1-5; D not resolved. The CDR3 covers 14 residues. Germline values: CDR1 MNHEY, CDR2 SVGEGT. The V gene lost 0 bases and the J gene lost 6 bases, with 9 bases spanning the gap. The CDR3 loop reads CASSYSRSGQPQHF. CDR3 bases: TGTGCCAGCAGTTACTCGAGGTCGGGTCAGCCCCAGCATTTT.

The chain carries TRBV28 and TRBJ1-5, with D uncertain. The V gene lost 2 bases and the J gene lost 8 bases, with 1 base spanning the gap. Germline loops: CDR1 MDHEN, CDR2 SYDVKM. The CDR3 totals 10 residues. For the CDR3, the DNA is TGTGCCAGCAGTTTAGAGCCCCAGCATTTT. Its translation is CASSLEPQHF. The complete variable domain, with remaining parts taken from reference TRBV28 and TRBJ1-5, reads DVKVTQSSRYLVKRTGEKVFLECVQDMDHENMFWYRQDPGLGLRLIYFSYDVKMKEKGDIPEGYSVSREKKERFSLILESASTNQTSMYLCASSLEPQHFGDGTRLSIL.

This chain connects TRBV11-2 to TRBJ2-6; unclear D gene. This CDR3 has 12 residues. The V gene lost 4 bases and the J gene lost 4 bases, with 2 bases spanning the gap. Germline V lookup: CDR1 SGHAT, CDR2 FQNNGV. DNA of the CDR3: TGTGCCAGCAGCTGGGGGGCCAACGTCCTGACTTTC. It yields the protein CASSWGANVLTF.

The chain couples TRBV5-1 to TRBJ2-5; TRBD1 matches 9 bases. Germline trimming cut 3 bases from V and 4 bases from J; bases unmatched to any gene: 7. CDR1 and CDR2 (germline): SGHRS, YFSETQ. The CDR3 has 15 amino acids. In DNA, the CDR3 is TGCGCCAGCAGCTCCAATACAGGGGGCGGAGAGACCCAGTACTTC. Translation: CASSSNTGGGETQYF.